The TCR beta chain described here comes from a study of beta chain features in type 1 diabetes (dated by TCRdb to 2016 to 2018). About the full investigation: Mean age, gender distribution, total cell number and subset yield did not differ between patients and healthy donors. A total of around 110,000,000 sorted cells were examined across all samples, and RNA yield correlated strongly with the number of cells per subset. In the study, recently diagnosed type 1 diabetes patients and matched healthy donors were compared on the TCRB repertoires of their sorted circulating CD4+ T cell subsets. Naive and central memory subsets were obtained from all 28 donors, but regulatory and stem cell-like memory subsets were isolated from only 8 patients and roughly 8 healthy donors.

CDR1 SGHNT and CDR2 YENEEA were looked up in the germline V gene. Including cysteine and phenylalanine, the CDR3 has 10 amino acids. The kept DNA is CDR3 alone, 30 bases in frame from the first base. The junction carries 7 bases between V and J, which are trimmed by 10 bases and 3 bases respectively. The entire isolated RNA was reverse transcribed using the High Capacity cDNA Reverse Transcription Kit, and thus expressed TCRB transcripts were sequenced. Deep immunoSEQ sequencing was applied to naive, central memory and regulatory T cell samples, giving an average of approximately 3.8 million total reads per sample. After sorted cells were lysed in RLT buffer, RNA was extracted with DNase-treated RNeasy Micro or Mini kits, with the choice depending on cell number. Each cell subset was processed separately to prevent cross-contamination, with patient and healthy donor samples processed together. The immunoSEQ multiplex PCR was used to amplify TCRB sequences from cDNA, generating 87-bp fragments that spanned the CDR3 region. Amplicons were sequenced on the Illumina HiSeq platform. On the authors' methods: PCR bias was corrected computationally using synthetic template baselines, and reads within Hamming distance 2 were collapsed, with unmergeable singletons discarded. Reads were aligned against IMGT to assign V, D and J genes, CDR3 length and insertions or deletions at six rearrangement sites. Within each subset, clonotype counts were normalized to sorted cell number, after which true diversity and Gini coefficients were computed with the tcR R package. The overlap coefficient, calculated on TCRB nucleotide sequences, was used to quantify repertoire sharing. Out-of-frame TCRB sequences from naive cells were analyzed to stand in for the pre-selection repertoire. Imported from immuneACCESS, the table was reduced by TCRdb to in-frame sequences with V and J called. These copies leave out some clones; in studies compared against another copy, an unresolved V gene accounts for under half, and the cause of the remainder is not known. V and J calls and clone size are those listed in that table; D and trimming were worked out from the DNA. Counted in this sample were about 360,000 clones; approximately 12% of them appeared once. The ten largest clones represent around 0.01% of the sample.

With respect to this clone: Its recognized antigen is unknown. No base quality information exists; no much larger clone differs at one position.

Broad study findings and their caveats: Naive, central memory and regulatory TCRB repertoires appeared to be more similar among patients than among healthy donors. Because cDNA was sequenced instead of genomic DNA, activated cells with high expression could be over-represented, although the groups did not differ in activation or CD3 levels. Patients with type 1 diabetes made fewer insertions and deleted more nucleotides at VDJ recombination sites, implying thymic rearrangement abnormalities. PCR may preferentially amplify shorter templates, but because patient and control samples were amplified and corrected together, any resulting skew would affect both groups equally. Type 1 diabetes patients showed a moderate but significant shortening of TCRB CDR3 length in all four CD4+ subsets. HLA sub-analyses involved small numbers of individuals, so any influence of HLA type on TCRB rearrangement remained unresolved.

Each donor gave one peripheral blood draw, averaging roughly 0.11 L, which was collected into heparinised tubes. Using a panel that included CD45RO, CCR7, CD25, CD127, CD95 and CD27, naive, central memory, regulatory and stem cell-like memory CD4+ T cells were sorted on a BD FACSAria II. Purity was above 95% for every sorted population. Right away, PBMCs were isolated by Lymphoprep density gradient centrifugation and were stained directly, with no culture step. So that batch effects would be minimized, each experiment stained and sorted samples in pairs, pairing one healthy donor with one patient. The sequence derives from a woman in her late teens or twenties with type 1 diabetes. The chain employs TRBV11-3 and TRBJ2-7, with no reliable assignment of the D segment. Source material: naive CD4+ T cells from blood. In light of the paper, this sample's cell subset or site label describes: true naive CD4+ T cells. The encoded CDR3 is CATGGYEQYF. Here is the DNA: TGTGCCACGGGTGGCTACGAGCAGTACTTC.